This T cell receptor (beta chain) is drawn from a study of PD-L1 blockade in urothelial cancer. The germline CDR1 and CDR2 sequences are GTSNPN and SVGIG (reference sequence). The CDR3 loop spans 16 amino acids. The table came from immunoSEQ multiplex PCR; TCRdb's copy has only in-frame clones and leaves some out. The sample lists more than 70,000 clones, 85% to 90% occurring once. As regards this clone: One junction end does not reproduce the germline sequence, and a read error may be involved.

This sequence joins TRBV30 and TRBJ2-1, with 9 bases identical to TRBD2. This clonotype was obtained from a man aged 55 to 70 with urothelial cancer. The source material was PBMCs, sampled around atezolizumab (anti-PD-L1) treatment. CDR3 sequence (DNA): TGTGCCTGGAGTGGAGCGGGGGGACGCTCCAACAATGAGCAGTTCTTC. It codes for CAWSGAGGRSNNEQFF.